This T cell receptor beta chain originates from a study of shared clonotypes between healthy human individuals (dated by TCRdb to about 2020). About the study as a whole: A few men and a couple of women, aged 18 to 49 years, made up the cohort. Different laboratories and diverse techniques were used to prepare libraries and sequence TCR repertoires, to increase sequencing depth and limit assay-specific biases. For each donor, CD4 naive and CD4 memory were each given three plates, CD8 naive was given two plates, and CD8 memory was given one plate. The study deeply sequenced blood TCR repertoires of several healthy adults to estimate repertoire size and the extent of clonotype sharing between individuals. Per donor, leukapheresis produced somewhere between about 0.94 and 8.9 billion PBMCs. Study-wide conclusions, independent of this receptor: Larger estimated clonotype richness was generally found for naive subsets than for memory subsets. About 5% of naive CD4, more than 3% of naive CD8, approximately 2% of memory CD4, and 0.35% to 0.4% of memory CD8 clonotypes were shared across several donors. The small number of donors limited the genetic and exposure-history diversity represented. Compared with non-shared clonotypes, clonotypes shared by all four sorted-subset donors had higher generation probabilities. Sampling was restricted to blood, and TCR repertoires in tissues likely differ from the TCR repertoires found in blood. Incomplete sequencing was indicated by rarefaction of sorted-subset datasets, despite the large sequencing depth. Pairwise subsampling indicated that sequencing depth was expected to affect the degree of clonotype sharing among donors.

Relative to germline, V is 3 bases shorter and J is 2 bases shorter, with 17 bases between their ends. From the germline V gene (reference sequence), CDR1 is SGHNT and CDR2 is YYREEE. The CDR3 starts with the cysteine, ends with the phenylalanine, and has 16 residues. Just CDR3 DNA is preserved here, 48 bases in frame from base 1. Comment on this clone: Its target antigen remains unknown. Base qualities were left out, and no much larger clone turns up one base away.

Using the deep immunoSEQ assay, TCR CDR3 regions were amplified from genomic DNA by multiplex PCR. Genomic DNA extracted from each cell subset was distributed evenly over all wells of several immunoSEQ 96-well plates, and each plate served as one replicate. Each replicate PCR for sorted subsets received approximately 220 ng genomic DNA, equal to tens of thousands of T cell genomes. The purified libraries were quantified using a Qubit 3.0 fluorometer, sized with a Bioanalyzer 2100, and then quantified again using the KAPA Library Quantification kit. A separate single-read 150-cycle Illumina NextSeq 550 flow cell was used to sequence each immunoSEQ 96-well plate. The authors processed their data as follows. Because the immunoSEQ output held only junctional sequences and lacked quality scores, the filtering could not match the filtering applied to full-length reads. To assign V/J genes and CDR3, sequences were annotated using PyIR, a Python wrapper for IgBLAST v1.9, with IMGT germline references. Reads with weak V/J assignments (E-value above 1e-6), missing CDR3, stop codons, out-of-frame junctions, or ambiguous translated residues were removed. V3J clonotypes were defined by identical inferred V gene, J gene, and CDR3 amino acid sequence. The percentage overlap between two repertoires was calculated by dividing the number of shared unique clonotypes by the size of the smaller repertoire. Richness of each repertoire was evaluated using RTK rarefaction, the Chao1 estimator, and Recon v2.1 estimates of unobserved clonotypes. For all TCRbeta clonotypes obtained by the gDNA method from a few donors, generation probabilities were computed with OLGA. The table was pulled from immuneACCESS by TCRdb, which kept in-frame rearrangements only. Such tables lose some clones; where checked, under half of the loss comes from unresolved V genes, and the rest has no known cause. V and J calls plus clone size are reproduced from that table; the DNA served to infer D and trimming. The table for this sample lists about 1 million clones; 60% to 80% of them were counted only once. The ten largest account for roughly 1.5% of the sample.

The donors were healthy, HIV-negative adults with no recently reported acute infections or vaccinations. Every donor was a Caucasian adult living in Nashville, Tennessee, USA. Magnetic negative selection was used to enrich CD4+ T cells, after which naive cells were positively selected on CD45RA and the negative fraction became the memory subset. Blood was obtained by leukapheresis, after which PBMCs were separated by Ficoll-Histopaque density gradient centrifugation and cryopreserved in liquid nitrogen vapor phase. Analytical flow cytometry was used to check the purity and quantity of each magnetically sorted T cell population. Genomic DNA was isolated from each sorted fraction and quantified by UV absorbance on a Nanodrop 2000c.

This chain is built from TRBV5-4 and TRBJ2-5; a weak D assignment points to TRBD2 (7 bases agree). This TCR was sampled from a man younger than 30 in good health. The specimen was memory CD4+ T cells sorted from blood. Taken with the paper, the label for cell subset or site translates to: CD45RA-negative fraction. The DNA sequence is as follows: TGTGCCAGCAGCTCCGGGGCGCGGGGGCTACAAGAGACCCAGTACTTC. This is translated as CASSSGARGLQETQYF. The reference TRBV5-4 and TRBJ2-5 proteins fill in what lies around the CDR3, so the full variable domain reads ETGVTQSPTHLIKTRGQQVTLRCSSQSGHNTVSWYQQALGQGPQFIFQYYREEENGRGNFPPRFSGLQFPNYSSELNVNALELDDSALYLCASSSGARGLQETQYFGPGTRLLVL.